A single sample gave rise to the 4 T cell receptor beta chains below, sequenced in a study of regulatory T cells in long-lasting Graves disease. Time point noted: newly diagnosed GD, antithyroid drugs for less than 3 months. Preparation of the TCR library used RNA extracted from PBMCs. To make TCR beta libraries, researchers used iRepertoire HTBI primers and Arm-PCR of CDR3 regions. TCRdb itself ran the multiplex PCR reads through MiXCR, one entry per CDR3 protein. The profile shows over 300,000 distinct CDR3 sequences, roughly 15% of them singletons. The material sequenced was peripheral blood mononuclear cells (PBMCs), taken at new diagnosis, from a patient treated with antithyroid drugs. Receptors were obtained from a female donor with Graves disease.

There are a few counts of this clonotype. The chain carries TRBV6-2 or TRBV6-3 and TRBJ2-3, with a tentative D call TRBD2 (5 bases). This CDR3 region has 14 residues. Germline V gene data show CDR1 as MNHEY and CDR2 as SVGEGT. Trimming removed 0 bases from V and 4 bases from J, with 8 bases in between. The CDR3 region has the DNA TGTGCCAGCAGTTACTCCACTAGTCCAGATACGCAGTATTTT. It specifies CASSYSTSPDTQYF.

There are many counts of this clonotype. The rearrangement uses TRBV6-5 and TRBJ1-2; possible D gene TRBD1, 5 bases. CDR1 and CDR2 (germline): MNHEY, SVGAGI. This CDR3 has 15 residues. V was shortened by 2 bases and J by 4 bases, with 14 bases between the two germline ends. The CDR3 reads CASSYMGWGTYGYTF. The CDR3 nucleotides read TGTGCCAGCAGTTACATGGGGTGGGGGACCTATGGCTACACCTTC.

The chain employs TRBV4-2 and TRBJ1-6, with D tentatively TRBD1 (5 bases). Germline V gene sequence: CDR1 LGHNA, CDR2 YNFKEQ. This CDR3 region has 14 residues. Trimming stripped 4 bases from V and 7 bases from J, with 11 bases between. As DNA, the CDR3 is TGTGCCAGCAGCCCGGGACTATCAAATTCACCCCTCCACTTT. It specifies CASSPGLSNSPLHF.

J is TRBJ2-1 and V is TRBV7-9; 11 nucleotides line up with TRBD2. J lost 4 bases, V lost 5 bases, and 16 bases had no gene match. CDR1 is SEHNR and CDR2 is FQNEAQ in the germline V gene (reference sequence). This CDR3 has 19 residues. The CDR3 DNA sequence: TGTGCCAGCAGCCCGACCCCGTTGCTTTCTAGCGGGGGGTACAATGAGCAGTTCTTC. Its protein is CASSPTPLLSSGGYNEQFF.